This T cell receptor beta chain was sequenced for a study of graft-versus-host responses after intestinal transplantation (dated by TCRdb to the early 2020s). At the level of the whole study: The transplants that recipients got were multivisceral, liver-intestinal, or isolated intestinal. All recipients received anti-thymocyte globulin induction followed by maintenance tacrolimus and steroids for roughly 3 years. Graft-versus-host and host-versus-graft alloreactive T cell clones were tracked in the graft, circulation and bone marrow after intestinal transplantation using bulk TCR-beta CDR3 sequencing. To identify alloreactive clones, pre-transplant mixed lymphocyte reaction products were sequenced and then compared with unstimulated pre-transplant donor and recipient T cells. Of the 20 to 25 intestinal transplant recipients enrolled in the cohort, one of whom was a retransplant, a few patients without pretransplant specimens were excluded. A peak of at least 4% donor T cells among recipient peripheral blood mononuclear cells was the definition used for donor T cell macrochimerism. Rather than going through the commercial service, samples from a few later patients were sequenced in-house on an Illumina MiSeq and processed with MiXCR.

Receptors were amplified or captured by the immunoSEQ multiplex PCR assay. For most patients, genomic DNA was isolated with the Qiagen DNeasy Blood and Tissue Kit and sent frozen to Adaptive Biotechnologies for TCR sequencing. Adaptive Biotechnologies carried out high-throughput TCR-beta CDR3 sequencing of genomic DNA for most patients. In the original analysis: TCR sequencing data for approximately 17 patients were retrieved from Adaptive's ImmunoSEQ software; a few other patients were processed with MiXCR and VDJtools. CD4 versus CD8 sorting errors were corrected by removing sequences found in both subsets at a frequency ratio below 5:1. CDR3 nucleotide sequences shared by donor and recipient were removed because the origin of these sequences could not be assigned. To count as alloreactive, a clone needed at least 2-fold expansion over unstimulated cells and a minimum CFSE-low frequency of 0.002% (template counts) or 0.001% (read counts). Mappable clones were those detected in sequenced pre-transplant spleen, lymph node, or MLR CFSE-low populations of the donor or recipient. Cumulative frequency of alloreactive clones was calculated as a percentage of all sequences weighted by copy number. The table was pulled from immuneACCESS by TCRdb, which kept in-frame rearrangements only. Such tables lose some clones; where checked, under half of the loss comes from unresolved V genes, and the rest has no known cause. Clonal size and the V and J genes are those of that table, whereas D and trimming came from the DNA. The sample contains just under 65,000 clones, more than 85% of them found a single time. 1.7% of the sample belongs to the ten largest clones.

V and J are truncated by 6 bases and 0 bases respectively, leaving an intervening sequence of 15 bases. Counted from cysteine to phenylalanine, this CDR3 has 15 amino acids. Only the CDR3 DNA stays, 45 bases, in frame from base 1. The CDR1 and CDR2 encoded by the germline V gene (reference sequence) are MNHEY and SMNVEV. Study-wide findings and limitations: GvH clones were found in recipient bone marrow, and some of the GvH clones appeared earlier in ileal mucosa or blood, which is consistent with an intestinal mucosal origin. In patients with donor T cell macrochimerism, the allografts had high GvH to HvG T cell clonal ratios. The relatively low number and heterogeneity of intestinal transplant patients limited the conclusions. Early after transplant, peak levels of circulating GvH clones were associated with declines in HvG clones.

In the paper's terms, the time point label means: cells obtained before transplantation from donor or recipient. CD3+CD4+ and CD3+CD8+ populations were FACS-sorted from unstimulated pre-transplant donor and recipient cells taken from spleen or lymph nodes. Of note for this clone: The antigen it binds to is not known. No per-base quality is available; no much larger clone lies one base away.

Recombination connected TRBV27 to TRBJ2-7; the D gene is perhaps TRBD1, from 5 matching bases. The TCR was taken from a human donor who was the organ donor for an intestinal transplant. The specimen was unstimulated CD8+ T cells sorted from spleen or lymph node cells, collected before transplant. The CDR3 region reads CASSQGKGPSYEQYF. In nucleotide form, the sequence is TGTGCCAGCAGCCAGGGAAAAGGCCCCTCCTACGAGCAGTACTTC.